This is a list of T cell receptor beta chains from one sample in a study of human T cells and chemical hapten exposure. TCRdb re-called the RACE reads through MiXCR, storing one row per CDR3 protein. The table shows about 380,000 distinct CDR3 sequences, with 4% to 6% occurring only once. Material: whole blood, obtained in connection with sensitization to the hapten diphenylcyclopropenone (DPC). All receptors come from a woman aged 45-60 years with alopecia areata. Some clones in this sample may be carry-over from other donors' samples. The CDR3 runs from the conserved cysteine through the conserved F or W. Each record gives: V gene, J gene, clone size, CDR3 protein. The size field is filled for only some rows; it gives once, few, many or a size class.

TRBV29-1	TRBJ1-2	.	CSVEGVEGINYGYTF
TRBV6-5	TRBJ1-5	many	CASAGRDQPQHF
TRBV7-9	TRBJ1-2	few	CASSQEATRNYGYTF
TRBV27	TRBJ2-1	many	CASRRGGEQFF
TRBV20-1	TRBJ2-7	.	CSARDLVGDEQYF
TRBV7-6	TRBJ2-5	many	CASSALPSNIPGQETQYF
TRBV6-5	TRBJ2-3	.	CASSYRGGGEDTQYF
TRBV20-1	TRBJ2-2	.	CSASGLRGGELFF
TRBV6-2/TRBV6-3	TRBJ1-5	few	CASTPLGRDQPQHF
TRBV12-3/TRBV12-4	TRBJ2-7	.	CASSLRQEQYF
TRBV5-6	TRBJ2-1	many	CASWESGATIEQFF
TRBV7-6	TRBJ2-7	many	CASSSGTGGYGQYF
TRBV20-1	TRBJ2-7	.	CSARGTGRSYEQYF
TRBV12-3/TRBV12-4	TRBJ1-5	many	CASSLTRRNNQPQHF
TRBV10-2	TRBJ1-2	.	CASSPGTGAASYGYTF
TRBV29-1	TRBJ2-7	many	CSAGGTYEQYF
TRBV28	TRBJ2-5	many	CASSPPRGGQETQYF
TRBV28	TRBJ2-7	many	CASGGQPLYEQYF
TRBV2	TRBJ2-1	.	CASRPSNNEQFF
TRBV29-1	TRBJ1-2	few	CSVDAVNYGYTF
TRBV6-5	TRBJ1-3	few	CASSYQIPVDSGNTIYF
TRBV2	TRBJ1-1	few	CASRQGITEAFF
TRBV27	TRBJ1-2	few	CASSGDRSNYGYTF
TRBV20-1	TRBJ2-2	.	CSARDSGLAGTYTGELFF
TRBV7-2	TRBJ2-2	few	CASTHGTGLGELFF
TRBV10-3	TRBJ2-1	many	CAISRGGGQDEQFF
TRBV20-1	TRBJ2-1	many	CSARGWGEQFF
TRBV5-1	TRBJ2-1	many	CASSFGTRSYNEQFF
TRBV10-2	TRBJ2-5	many	CASSPGSGKPGQETQYF
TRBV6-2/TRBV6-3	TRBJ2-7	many	CASSYPSTGPGQYF
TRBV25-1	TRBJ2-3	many	CASSTGGGADTQYF
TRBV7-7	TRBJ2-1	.	CASSPRTGAHNEQFF
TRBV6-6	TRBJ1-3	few	CASSYTGGGNTIYF
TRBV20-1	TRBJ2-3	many	CSVDRAGGLTDTQYF
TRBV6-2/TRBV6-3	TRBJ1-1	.	CASSYRNRYPDEAFF
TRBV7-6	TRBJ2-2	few	CASSSPQDANTGELFF
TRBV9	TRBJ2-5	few	CASSPLPPFSGRAGEETQYF
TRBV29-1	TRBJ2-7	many	CSVEALGCEYF
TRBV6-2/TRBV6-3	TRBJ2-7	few	CASSYSEGFYEQYF
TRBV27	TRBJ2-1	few	CASSTTGTVNNEQFF
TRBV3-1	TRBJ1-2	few	CASSQDLRTGGHYTF
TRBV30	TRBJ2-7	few	CAWRPGGTEQYF
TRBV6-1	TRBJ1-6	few	CASAGQKLLHF
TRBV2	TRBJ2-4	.	CASSQIAGMLAKNIQYF
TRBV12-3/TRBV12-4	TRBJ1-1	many	CASSQAGGLVPFF
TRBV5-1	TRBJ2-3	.	CASSLSVTGSTDTQYF
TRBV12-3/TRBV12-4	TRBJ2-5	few	CASSSAGQGGETQYF
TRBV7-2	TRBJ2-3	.	CASSLRDGATDTQYF
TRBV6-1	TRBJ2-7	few	CASTQSGSPYEQYF
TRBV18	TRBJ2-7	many	CASSPPSARGLSYEQYF
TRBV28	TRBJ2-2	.	CASSVTGGTGELFF
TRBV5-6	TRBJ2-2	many	CASSFRDRGLTGELFF
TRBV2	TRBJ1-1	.	CASTGQGSNTEAFF
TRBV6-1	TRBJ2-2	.	CASSELSIIGELFF
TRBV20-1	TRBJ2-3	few	CSASGGPGADTQYF
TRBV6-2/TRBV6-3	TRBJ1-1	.	CASREEGQQNTEAFF
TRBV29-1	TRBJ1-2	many	CSVEAQGGESGYTF
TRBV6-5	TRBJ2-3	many	CASSSQVHNTDTQYF
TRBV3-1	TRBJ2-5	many	CASSQVRGRETQYF